Below are 25 T cell receptor beta chains sequenced from a single sample in a study of control samples from healthy donors and cancer patients. The table came from immunoSEQ multiplex PCR; TCRdb's copy has only in-frame clones and leaves some out. The repertoire holds 150,000 to 200,000 clones, with about nine tenths as singletons. Sequenced input: blood. These receptors were obtained from a woman aged 25 to 39 in good health.

The V and J genes are TRBV2 and TRBJ1-5; TRBD1 agrees at 8 bases. This CDR3 has 14 amino acids. Germline assignment: CDR1 SNHLY and CDR2 FYNNEI. The junction had 6 bases not matched to a gene; V was cut back by 4 bases and J by 7 bases. In nucleotides, the CDR3 is TGTGCCAGCAGTGCTGGGACAGGTCGACAGCCCCAGCATTTT. Its translation is CASSAGTGRQPQHF.

V is TRBV2 and J is TRBJ1-2; D call uncertain. Trimming cost V 1 base and J 2 bases, with 8 bases left between them. In germline, CDR1 is SNHLY, CDR2 FYNNEI. CDR3 size: 14 residues. In nucleotides, the CDR3 is TGTGCCAGCAGTGAAGTTCTTGCGAACTATGGCTACACCTTC. Its protein product is CASSEVLANYGYTF.

J is TRBJ2-7 and V is TRBV6-2 or TRBV6-3; 7 bases fit TRBD2. With V trimmed by 6 bases and J by 2 bases, 4 bases remained unmatched. The germline gives CDR1 MNHEY, CDR2 SVGEGT. The CDR3 extends over 13 amino acids. CDR3 nucleotides: TGTGCCAGCAGCCCTAGCGGCCCCTACGAGCAGTACTTC. It yields the protein CASSPSGPYEQYF.

This chain connects TRBV5-4 to TRBJ2-3, with no clear D. The CDR3 covers 13 residues. V was cut by 0 bases and J by 1 base, with 3 bases left in between. Germline CDR1 SGHNT, CDR2 YYREEE (reference sequence). The CDR3 region is CASSLGGTDTQYF. The CDR3 bases are TGTGCCAGCAGCTTGGGGGGCACAGATACGCAGTATTTT.

The V call is TRBV27, the J call TRBJ2-7; 8 bases fit TRBD2. The CDR3 consists of 14 residues. Germline CDR1 MNHEY, CDR2 SMNVEV (reference sequence). Trimming cost V 3 bases and J 2 bases; bases outside gene matches: 3. CDR3 coding DNA: TGTGCCAGCAGTTTGGACGGGAGGGCCTACGAGCAGTACTTC. This sequence encodes CASSLDGRAYEQYF.

The chain employs TRBV27 and TRBJ1-5, with no clear D. V lost 1 base and J 0 bases, leaving 7 bases between the germline ends. The length of the CDR3 is 15 residues. The germline gives CDR1 MNHEY, CDR2 SMNVEV (reference sequence). In DNA, the CDR3 is TGTGCCAGCAGTTTATTCGGCAGTAGCAATCAGCCCCAGCATTTT. The encoded protein is CASSLFGSSNQPQHF.

This rearrangement joins TRBV6-5 to TRBJ2-1; 9 nucleotides align to TRBD1. Germline lookup yields CDR1 MNHEY and CDR2 SVGAGI. The V and J ends lost 5 bases and 7 bases, in that order; junction bases with no gene match: 6. The CDR3 has 14 amino acids. The CDR3: CASSPGQGGNEQFF. CDR3 nucleotide sequence: TGTGCCAGCAGTCCGGGACAGGGTGGGAATGAGCAGTTCTTC.

This chain connects TRBV12-3 or TRBV12-4 to TRBJ1-1; 8 nucleotides agree with TRBD1. The CDR3 length is 13 residues. V lost 6 bases, J lost 7 bases, and 7 bases stayed unmatched. The CDR3 bases are TGTGCCAGCAGAGGAACAGGGGGGGGTGAAGCTTTCTTT. Its translation: CASRGTGGGEAFF.

The chain has TRBV10-2 and TRBJ2-2, with TRBD1 matching 7 bases. This CDR3 is built from 15 residues. V gave up 2 bases and J gave up 0 bases; unmatched junction bases: 0. Per germline, CDR1 WSHSY and CDR2 SAAADI. CDR3: CASSEDRANTGELFF. CDR3 DNA: TGCGCCAGCAGTGAGGACAGGGCGAACACCGGGGAGCTGTTTTTT.

Comment on this clone: Other DNA sequences in the sample encode the same CDR3. The chain uses TRBV19 and TRBJ1-1; weak D call: TRBD1 (5 bases). The germline V gene encodes CDR1 LNHDA and CDR2 SQIVND (reference sequence). The CDR3 length is 13 residues. Between the trimmed V and J ends, which lost 2 bases and 1 base, there was a span of 5 bases. CDR3 loop: CASSITGNTEAFF. As DNA, the CDR3 is TGTGCCAGTAGTATAACAGGGAACACTGAAGCTTTCTTT.

The CDR3 loop reads CASSFQRGYQETQYF. The CDR3 bases are TGTGCCAGCAGTTTCCAGCGGGGGTACCAAGAGACCCAGTACTTC. The chain combines TRBV27 with TRBJ2-5; 8 bases agree with TRBD2. Losses at the gene ends were 3 bases for V and 0 bases for J; bases not matched to a gene: 3. The CDR3 runs 15 residues. CDR1 and CDR2 (germline): MNHEY, SMNVEV (reference sequence).

The chain uses TRBV25-1 and TRBJ2-7; possible D gene TRBD1, 6 bases. CDR3 length: 12 amino acids. Germline CDR1 reads MGHDK; CDR2 reads SYGVNS. The ends were cut back, 9 bases at V and 2 bases at J, with 11 bases in the middle. CDR3 loop: CASGQLAYEQYF. CDR3 coding DNA: TGTGCCAGTGGACAGCTAGCCTACGAGCAGTACTTC.

The chain has TRBV6-1 and TRBJ2-7, with D perhaps assigned TRBD1 or TRBD2 (6 bases each). Per germline, CDR1 MNHNS and CDR2 SASEGT. The V gene lost 0 bases and the J gene lost 3 bases, with 12 bases spanning the gap. The CDR3 runs to 15 residues. This CDR3 reads CASSEARGGGYEQYF. The CDR3 nucleotides are TGTGCCAGCAGTGAAGCCCGCGGAGGGGGCTACGAGCAGTACTTC.

On this clone itself: The sample holds other DNA sequences that translate to the same CDR3. The chain links TRBV6-1 to TRBJ1-5, with D perhaps matching TRBD1 (6 bases). The CDR3 runs to 14 residues. Germline V CDR1 and CDR2: MNHNS, SASEGT. Trimming took 3 bases from V and 2 from J, leaving 8 bases between them. In DNA form, the CDR3 reads TGTGCCAGCAGTGAGGGGGGCCGCAATCAGCCCCAGCATTTT. Translating gives CASSEGGRNQPQHF.

This clone was observed a handful of times. The gene calls are TRBV19 and TRBJ2-2; the match to TRBD2 covers 10 bases. The CDR3 is made up of 14 amino acids. After removal of 7 bases from V and 4 bases from J, the junction contained 3 bases not matched to a gene. The germline V gene has CDR1 LNHDA and CDR2 SQIVND (reference sequence). CDR3 nucleotides: TGTGCCAGTATAAGGACTAGCGGCACCGGGGAGCTGTTTTTT. It codes for CASIRTSGTGELFF.

The V and J genes are TRBV9 and TRBJ2-3; 8 bases are shared with TRBD2. V was pared by 1 base and J by 3 bases, with 4 bases of the junction left unmatched. Germline values: CDR1 SGDLS, CDR2 YYNGEE. The length of the CDR3 is 15 residues. As DNA, the CDR3 is TGTGCCAGCAGCGTACGGGAGGGCCGGACAGATACGCAGTATTTT. The encoded protein is CASSVREGRTDTQYF.

The rearrangement links TRBV27 to TRBJ1-5; D remains unclear. The V gene lost 5 bases and the J gene lost 3 bases, with 11 bases spanning the gap. This CDR3 is built from 14 residues. Germline V lookup: CDR1 MNHEY, CDR2 SMNVEV (reference sequence). The DNA of the CDR3 is TGTGCCAGCAGTCCTCAGGCTAACAATCAGCCCCAGCATTTT. Amino acids: CASSPQANNQPQHF.

The chain recombines TRBV5-4 with TRBJ2-3, with 11 bases identical to TRBD2. V was clipped by 4 bases and J by 3 bases; unmatched bases: 7. Germline values: CDR1 SGHNT, CDR2 YYREEE (reference sequence). The CDR3 extends over 16 amino acids. CDR3: CASSIRLAGRTDTQYF. The CDR3 DNA follows: TGTGCCAGCAGCATCCGACTAGCGGGGCGAACAGATACGCAGTATTTT.

V gene TRBV21-1 combines with J gene TRBJ1-4. TRBV21-1 is a listed pseudogene. This CDR3 region has 13 residues. CDR3 DNA sequence: TGTGCCAGCAGCAAATATGGGGATGAAAAACTGTTTTTT. Its translation is CASSKYGDEKLFF.

The gene calls are TRBV11-1 and TRBJ1-2, with TRBD1 matching over 8 bases. The V gene's germline CDR1 is SGHAT and CDR2 FQDESV (reference sequence). The trim removed 4 bases at V and 6 bases at J, leaving 7 bases unmatched. The CDR3 spans 14 residues. In DNA form, the CDR3 reads TGTGCCAGCAGCTACAACCCACAGGGGGATGGCTACACCTTC. Residues: CASSYNPQGDGYTF.

This chain links TRBV3-1 (or the pseudogene TRBV3-2) with TRBJ1-1; D is unresolved. Per the germline V gene, CDR1 is LGHDT and CDR2 is YNNKEL (reference sequence). This CDR3 is built from 12 residues. The V gene lost 4 bases and the J gene lost 6 bases, with 9 bases spanning the gap. Here the CDR3 reads CASSPGRPEAFF. DNA for the CDR3: TGTGCCAGCAGCCCCGGACGGCCTGAAGCTTTCTTT.

This chain links TRBV11-2 with TRBJ1-5; D not resolved. The CDR3 length is 12 residues. Per germline, CDR1 SGHAT and CDR2 FQNNGV. V lost 3 bases to trimming and J lost 4 bases, with 4 bases between them. The CDR3 DNA reads as TGTGCCAGCAGCTTGGGAAATCAGCCCCAGCATTTT. Its translation is CASSLGNQPQHF.

This chain connects TRBV7-9 to TRBJ2-5; 7 nucleotides line up with TRBD2. Germline V gives CDR1 SEHNR, CDR2 FQNEAQ (reference sequence). After removal of 1 base from V and 5 bases from J, the junction contained 4 bases not matched to a gene. The CDR3 covers 14 residues. The CDR3 loop reads CASSLVVSGETQYF. The CDR3 DNA is TGTGCCAGCAGCTTAGTAGTTAGCGGGGAGACCCAGTACTTC.

This sequence joins TRBV9 and TRBJ1-3; D might be TRBD1 (5 bases). The CDR3 length is 17 residues. The germline V gene encodes CDR1 SGDLS and CDR2 YYNGEE. V lost 0 bases to trimming and J lost 0 bases, with 13 bases between them. CDR3 protein: CASSVVGGAGSGNTIYF. CDR3 in DNA: TGTGCCAGCAGCGTAGTTGGGGGTGCCGGCTCTGGAAACACCATATATTTT.

CDR3 nucleotides: TGTGCCAGCAGCTTTATAGGTTCGGGGAGCACAGATACGCAGTATTTT. Its protein is CASSFIGSGSTDTQYF. The genes are TRBV7-8 and TRBJ2-3; D might be TRBD2 (5 bases). V gave up 3 bases and J gave up 0 bases, with 13 bases separating them. Germline V gene lookup returns CDR1 SGHVS and CDR2 FQNEAQ. This CDR3 spans 16 amino acids.